A single sample gave rise to the 10 T cell receptor beta chains below, sequenced in a study of T cells in Graves' hyperthyroidism and ophthalmopathy. RNA transcripts gave rise to amplified TCR beta CDR3 regions. The TCR CDR3 first-round RT-PCR relied on the HTBI primer set. MiXCR, applied by TCRdb to the multiplex PCR reads, yields one record per CDR3 protein. This sample has about 400,000 distinct CDR3 sequences, with 15% found just once. Sequenced material: blood. Receptors originate from a woman younger than 45 with Graves' hyperthyroidism.

At least ten counts were recorded for this clonotype. The gene calls are TRBV27 and TRBJ2-7; D not resolved. The V gene lost 8 bases and the J gene lost 5 bases, with 13 bases spanning the gap. Germline values: CDR1 MNHEY, CDR2 SMNVEV (reference sequence). This CDR3 region has 12 residues. In nucleotides, the CDR3 is TGTGCCAGCCGTTCCTCCAAAGACGAGCAGTACTTC. Protein: CASRSSKDEQYF.

This clonotype was observed a handful of times. The chain employs TRBV2 and TRBJ2-1; 9 bases line up with TRBD2. Germline trimming cut 4 bases from V and 6 bases from J; bases unmatched to any gene: 10. There are 16 residues in the CDR3. Germline V lookup: CDR1 SNHLY, CDR2 FYNNEI. CDR3 DNA sequence: TGTGCCAGCAGTGTCCCCGGGACTAGCATTTCCAATGAGCAGTTCTTC. It translates to CASSVPGTSISNEQFF.

This clonotype was picked up many times. The chain carries TRBV5-1 and TRBJ1-5; D unclear. The length of the CDR3 is 16 residues. Germline loops: CDR1 SGHRS, CDR2 YFSETQ. The V gene lost 4 bases and the J gene lost 0 bases, with 14 bases spanning the gap. CDR3 protein: CASSPSGGYSNQPQHF. Here the CDR3 DNA reads TGCGCCAGCAGCCCCTCGGGCGGCTATAGCAATCAGCCCCAGCATTTT.

The chain joins TRBV14 to TRBJ2-1; D is undetermined. Per the germline V gene, CDR1 is SGHDN and CDR2 is FVKESK. With 3 bases removed from V and 4 bases from J, the gap between germline ends came to 16 bases. CDR3 length equals 16 residues. The CDR3: CASSHVGLVNYNEQFF. DNA for the CDR3: TGTGCCAGCAGCCACGTCGGTCTAGTTAATTACAATGAGCAGTTCTTC. Supplemented by reference TRBV14 and TRBJ2-1, the full variable domain reads EAGVTQFPSHSVIEKGQTVTLRCDPISGHDNLYWYRRVMGKEIKFLLHFVKESKQDESGMPNNRFLAERTGGTYSTLKVQPAELEDSGVYFCASSHVGLVNYNEQFFGPGTRLTVL.

There are many counts of this clonotype. This chain connects TRBV20-1 to TRBJ2-1, with 9 nucleotides matching TRBD2. V was pared by 0 bases and J by 10 bases, with 13 bases of the junction left unmatched. The V gene's germline CDR1 is DFQATT and CDR2 SNEGSKA (reference sequence). The CDR3 length is 16 residues. The CDR3 bases are TGCAGTGCTAGAGAGAAATGGTGGCGGGAGGGAGAAGAGCAGTTCTTC. This codes for CSAREKWWREGEEQFF.

This clonotype was found a few times. The rearrangement joins TRBV7-9 to TRBJ2-7; D is perhaps TRBD1 (6 bases). Germline lookup yields CDR1 SEHNR and CDR2 FQNEAQ (reference sequence). Trimming removed 5 bases at V and 0 bases at J, with 11 bases between. The CDR3 extends over 14 amino acids. CDR3 loop: CASSQRQDSYEQYF. The CDR3, as DNA: TGTGCCAGCAGCCAGAGACAGGACTCCTACGAGCAGTACTTC. The whole variable domain, filled in from reference TRBV7-9 and TRBJ2-7, reads DTGVSQNPRHKITKRGQNVTFRCDPISEHNRLYWYRQTLGQGPEFLTYFQNEAQLEKSRLLSDRFSAERPKGSFSTLEIQRTEQGDSAMYLCASSQRQDSYEQYFGPGTRLTVT.

The sample holds a few counts of this clonotype. The chain links TRBV7-9 to TRBJ1-1; no clear D gene. The germline V gene has CDR1 SEHNR and CDR2 FQNEAQ (reference sequence). Trimming left V 0 bases short and J 4 bases short, with 12 bases between. The CDR3 runs to 15 residues. The CDR3 region has the DNA TGTGCCAGCAGCTTAGCAGGGCGCACGGGCACTGAAGCTTTCTTT. Translation: CASSLAGRTGTEAFF.

V usage is TRBV5-1 and J usage is TRBJ2-7; unclear D gene. Germline CDR1 SGHRS, CDR2 YFSETQ. Trimming removed 0 bases from V and 4 bases from J, with 8 bases in between. This CDR3 is built from 13 residues. As DNA, the CDR3 is TGCGCCAGCAGCTTGGCCCTTGAATACGAGCAGTACTTC. This translates into CASSLALEYEQYF.

This clonotype was observed at least ten times. The chain links TRBV2 to TRBJ2-5; D is ambiguous. With 2 bases removed from V and 2 bases from J, the gap between germline ends came to 6 bases. CDR1 is SNHLY and CDR2 is FYNNEI in the germline V gene. The length of the CDR3 is 13 residues. CDR3 in DNA: TGTGCCAGCAGTGAATGGAATCAAGAGACCCAGTACTTC. Protein sequence: CASSEWNQETQYF. Full variable domain (rest looked up from reference TRBV2 and TRBJ2-5): EPEVTQTPSHQVTQMGQEVILRCVPISNHLYFYWYRQILGQKVEFLVSFYNNEISEKSEIFDDQFSVERPDGSNFTLKIRSTKLEDSAMYFCASSEWNQETQYFGPGTRLLVL.

The CDR3 region has the DNA TGTGCCTGGAGTGTACTAGCGGGAGATCCAGAGACCCAGTACTTC. It is translated as CAWSVLAGDPETQYF. J is TRBJ2-5 and V is TRBV30; 11 nucleotides agree with TRBD2. The CDR3 is 15 amino acids. The ends lost 0 bases at V and 4 bases at J; junction bases unmatched: 4. The germline V gene has CDR1 GTSNPN and CDR2 SVGIG (reference sequence).